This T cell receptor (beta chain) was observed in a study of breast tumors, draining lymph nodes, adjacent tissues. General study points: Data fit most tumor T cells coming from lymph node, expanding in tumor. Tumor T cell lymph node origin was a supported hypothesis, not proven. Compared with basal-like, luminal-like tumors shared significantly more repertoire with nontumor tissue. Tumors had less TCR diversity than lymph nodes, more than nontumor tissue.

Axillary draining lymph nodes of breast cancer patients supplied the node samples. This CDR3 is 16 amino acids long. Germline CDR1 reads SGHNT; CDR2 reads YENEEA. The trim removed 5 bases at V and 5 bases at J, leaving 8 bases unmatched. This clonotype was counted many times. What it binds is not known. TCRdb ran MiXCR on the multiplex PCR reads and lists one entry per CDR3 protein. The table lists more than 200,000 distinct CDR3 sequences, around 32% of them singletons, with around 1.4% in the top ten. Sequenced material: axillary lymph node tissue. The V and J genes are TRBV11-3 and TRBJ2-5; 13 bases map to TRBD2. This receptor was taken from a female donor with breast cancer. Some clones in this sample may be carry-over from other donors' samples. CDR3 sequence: CASSIRTSGSTETQYF. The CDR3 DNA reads TGTGCCAGCAGCATTCGGACTAGCGGGAGTACTGAGACCCAGTACTTC.